This T cell receptor (beta chain) was observed in a study of shared clonotypes between healthy human individuals. Assay execution took place at the deep level. For each subset, genomic DNA was distributed in equal portions over several immunoSEQ plates. Original data processing: ImmunoSEQ output lacked quality scores and full-length reads, limiting matched filtering. Sequencing was performed with immunoSEQ multiplex PCR; in TCRdb, only in-frame clones are kept and a portion is missing. V and J calls and clone size come straight from that table; D and trimming were deduced from the DNA. The data hold approximately 2,200,000 clones, with under 95% observed a single time. Naive CD8 cells lacked CD45RO, underwent positive selection for CCR7 and left out terminally differentiated effector memory CD45RA+ cells. In regard to this clone: Its antigen remains unidentified.

Findings of the study overall: For naive CD4 cells, roughly 5% of clonotypes were shared across four donors.

The CDR3 has 16 residues. The germline CDR1 and CDR2 sequences are SGHDN and FVKESK. V lost 6 bases, J lost 2 bases, and 20 bases lay in between. The chain links TRBV14 to TRBJ2-7, with D maybe TRBD2 (7 bases). The clonotype comes from a man aged 18-30 years in good health. Some clones in this sample may be carry-over from other donors' samples. The specimen was naive CD8+ T cells from PBMCs. CDR3 in DNA: TGTGCCAGCAGTTACGAGGGAGGGGGGAGTACCTACGAGCAGTACTTC. It specifies CASSYEGGGSTYEQYF.